Listed below are T cell receptor beta chains from one sample, sequenced in a study of blood T cells in healthy people across ages. In TCRdb, the 5' RACE reads were re-called with MiXCR into one record per CDR3 protein. Altogether about 1.8 million distinct CDR3 sequences are present, 40% to 55% being singletons, with the ten largest covering over 2%. Sequencing was carried out using blood. These receptor sequences come from a middle-aged woman in good health. CDR3s include the opening cysteine and the closing phenylalanine or tryptophan. A D gene is named only where the DNA matches it firmly. Size tells how often a clone was seen (once, few, many) or the class of an expanded clone, and some rows leave it out.

TGTGCCAGCAGCCCCGGTTACAGGGTGCCGTTCTTC	CASSPGYRVPFF	NA	TRBJ2-1	12	TRBV7-9	NA
TGTGCCAGCAGCTTAGCGACCGGGACGGGAAACAATGAGCAGTTCTTC	CASSLATGTGNNEQFF	NA	TRBJ2-1	16	TRBV7-2	NA
TGCAGTGCTAGAGCGAGACTAGCGGGGGAACATACGCAGTATTTT	CSARARLAGEHTQYF	NA	TRBJ2-3	15	TRBV20-1	TRBD2
TGTGCCACCAGCGATAGCGGGACCCCCTACAATGAGCAGTTCTTC	CATSDSGTPYNEQFF	NA	TRBJ2-1	15	TRBV24-1	TRBD2
TGTGCCAGCAGTCGGGGGACAGTCCTCCAAGAGACCCAGTACTTC	CASSRGTVLQETQYF	NA	TRBJ2-5	15	TRBV27	NA
TGTGCCAGCAGTGATCAGGCAGCGGGGGTCTACAATGAGCAGTACTTC	CASSDQAAGVYNEQYF	NA	TRBJ2-7	16	TRBV25-1	TRBD2
TGTGCCAGCAGTGAAACAGGGGTGAACACTGAAGCTTTCTTT	CASSETGVNTEAFF	few	TRBJ1-1	14	TRBV2	TRBD1
TGTGCCAGCAGTGGACAGCTAGCCAAAAACATTCAGTACTTC	CASSGQLAKNIQYF	NA	TRBJ2-4	14	TRBV6-2/TRBV6-3	NA
TGTGCCAGCAGCATAGCGGGGGACGATAATGAGCAGTTCTTC	CASSIAGDDNEQFF	NA	TRBJ2-1	14	TRBV28	TRBD2
TGCAGTGCTAGGACTAGCGGGGGTACCTACAATGAGCAGTTCTTC	CSARTSGGTYNEQFF	many	TRBJ2-1	15	TRBV20-1	TRBD2
TGTGCCAGCAGCTTAAGGTACACGGATGGCTACACCTTC	CASSLRYTDGYTF	few	TRBJ1-2	13	TRBV11-2	NA
TGTGCCAGCAGCGTCGGACAGGGAGGTCAGCCCCAGCATTTT	CASSVGQGGQPQHF	NA	TRBJ1-5	14	TRBV9	TRBD1
TGTGCCAGTAGTATGGTCCAGGAGTATCAGCCCCAGCATTTT	CASSMVQEYQPQHF	few	TRBJ1-5	14	TRBV19	NA
TGTGCCAGCAGCTTAGGGGGGGCCCCTATCGGGACCCAGTACTTC	CASSLGGAPIGTQYF	NA	TRBJ2-5	15	TRBV13	NA
TGTGCCAGCAGCCTAGCTAGCGGCACAAGCACAGATACGCAGTATTTT	CASSLASGTSTDTQYF	few	TRBJ2-3	16	TRBV7-2	TRBD2
TGTGCCAGCAAAGGACAGGGAGGAGATACGCAGTATTTT	CASKGQGGDTQYF	NA	TRBJ2-3	13	TRBV6-5	TRBD1
TGTGCCAGCAGCCCTCCTATAGCGGGGGCATACAATGAGCAGTTCTTC	CASSPPIAGAYNEQFF	NA	TRBJ2-1	16	TRBV13	TRBD2
TGTGCCAGCAGTTTACCGGGACCGCGGGCATCTAATGAAAAACTGTTTTTT	CASSLPGPRASNEKLFF	NA	TRBJ1-4	17	TRBV27	NA
TGTGCCAGCAGTGGGCCTCAGGGGACCGGTGAAGCTTTCTTT	CASSGPQGTGEAFF	once	TRBJ1-1	14	TRBV6-5	NA
TGTGCCAGCTTTACGGGGGGCCTTGGCTACACCTTC	CASFTGGLGYTF	NA	TRBJ1-2	12	TRBV6-5	NA
TGTGCCAGCAGCTTAGCGCGTCAGGTGGATACGCAGTATTTT	CASSLARQVDTQYF	few	TRBJ2-3	14	TRBV7-2	NA
TGTGCGGACTGGGCGGCTAACTATGGCTACACCTTC	CADWAANYGYTF	few	TRBJ1-2	12	TRBV28	NA
TGCGCCAGCAGCCAAGGATCGGACAGCCGCGAGCAGTACTTC	CASSQGSDSREQYF	few	TRBJ2-7	14	TRBV4-3	NA
TGTGCCAGCAGCCAAGGTGCAATTGGACTCTCCACCGGGGAGCTGTTTTTT	CASSQGAIGLSTGELFF	NA	TRBJ2-2	17	TRBV3-1	NA
TGTGCCAGCAGCTTCCAACAGGGAGGGAGCAATCAGCCCCAGCATTTT	CASSFQQGGSNQPQHF	NA	TRBJ1-5	16	TRBV7-2	NA
TGCAGTGCTACCGGACAGGGGCTCAAGACAATACAGTTCTTC	CSATGQGLKTIQFF	NA	TRBJ2-1	14	TRBV20-1	TRBD1
TGTGCCAGCAGTATACCCACTAGCGCGGGGAGTAATGAGCAGTTCTTC	CASSIPTSAGSNEQFF	NA	TRBJ2-1	16	TRBV6-5	TRBD2
TGCAGTGCTAGTGAACAGGGGCCTTGGGAGACCCAGTACTTC	CSASEQGPWETQYF	NA	TRBJ2-5	14	TRBV20-1	TRBD1
TGTGCCAGCAGCTTAGCAACAGGGACTGAAGCTTTCTTT	CASSLATGTEAFF	NA	TRBJ1-1	13	TRBV7-6	NA
TGTGCCAGCAGTTCCGCGGACCACCCGACAGGGGTCGGCGAGCAGTACTTC	CASSSADHPTGVGEQYF	few	TRBJ2-7	17	TRBV28	TRBD1
TGTGCCATCAGTGACCCGGGACTAGCGAGGGGGACCTCATACAATGAGCAGTTCTTC	CAISDPGLARGTSYNEQFF	NA	TRBJ2-1	19	TRBV10-3	TRBD2
TGTGCCAGCAGCTTAGAGGGGCTAGACTACGAGCAGTACTTC	CASSLEGLDYEQYF	few	TRBJ2-7	14	TRBV13	NA
TGTGCCAGCAGTTACTCTAACAGGGTTGTAGGGTCCTACGAGCAGTACTTC	CASSYSNRVVGSYEQYF	few	TRBJ2-7	17	TRBV6-6	NA
TGTGCCAGCAGACAGGAGAAACTGTTTTTT	CASRQEKLFF	NA	TRBJ1-4	10	TRBV28	NA
TGTGCCAGCAGCACGCGACTAGCGGGAACCACAGATACGCAGTATTTT	CASSTRLAGTTDTQYF	NA	TRBJ2-3	16	TRBV7-3	TRBD2
TGTGCCAGCGGGATAGATTACGAGCAGTACTTC	CASGIDYEQYF	NA	TRBJ2-7	11	TRBV12-3/TRBV12-4	NA
TGTGCCACCAGTGATCCCGTTGGGCCTAGCGGGGGCAATGAGCAGTTCTTC	CATSDPVGPSGGNEQFF	NA	TRBJ2-1	17	TRBV24-1	TRBD2